The next 30 T cell receptor beta chains were all read from a single sample in a study of Graves' ophthalmopathy and Graves' hyperthyroidism. Researchers took RNA transcripts and amplified TCR beta CDR3 regions from them. The library came from an HTBI-primed first-round RT-PCR and a second-round multiplex PCR. TCRdb fed the multiplex PCR reads into MiXCR, producing one record per CDR3 protein. The sample contains over 650,000 distinct CDR3 sequences, over 40% of which appear only once. The specimen was peripheral blood. These TCRs come from an adult man with Graves' ophthalmopathy.

This clonotype was detected many times. This sequence joins TRBV7-9 and TRBJ1-4, with 9 bases fitting TRBD1. The CDR3 sequence is 15 residues long. V trimming: 4 bases; J trimming: 6 bases; junction bases outside the gene matches: 6. CDR1 is SEHNR, CDR2 FQNEAQ, per germline (reference sequence). CDR3 coding DNA: TGTGCCAGCAGCTCCGGACAGGGGAGGGATGAAAAACTGTTTTTT. This encodes CASSSGQGRDEKLFF. The variable domain in full, completed from reference TRBV7-9 and TRBJ1-4, reads DTGVSQNPRHKITKRGQNVTFRCDPISEHNRLYWYRQTLGQGPEFLTYFQNEAQLEKSRLLSDRFSAERPKGSFSTLEIQRTEQGDSAMYLCASSSGQGRDEKLFFGSGTQLSVL.

The chain couples TRBV5-1 to TRBJ2-2, with a possible D match to TRBD1 (5 bases). CDR1 is SGHRS and CDR2 is YFSETQ in the germline V gene. Trimming took off 1 base at V and 0 bases at J, with 10 bases between the two ends. The CDR3 consists of 16 residues. The CDR3 region has the DNA TGCGCCAGCAGCTTGCTCGGCAGGGCGAACACCGGGGAGCTGTTTTTT. As protein: CASSLLGRANTGELFF.

This chain links TRBV19 with TRBJ2-3, with 9 bases lining up with TRBD2. The J segment lost 2 bases and the V segment lost 3 bases, leaving 6 bases of the junction unmatched. Germline V lookup: CDR1 LNHDA, CDR2 SQIVND (reference sequence). The CDR3 is 16 amino acids. The CDR3 is CASSIGAGGYTDTQYF. The CDR3, as DNA: TGTGCCAGTAGTATTGGAGCGGGAGGTTACACAGATACGCAGTATTTT.

This clonotype was seen many times. The chain joins TRBV4-1 to TRBJ2-5, with 10 positions matching TRBD1. This CDR3 spans 15 amino acids. Germline CDR1 reads MGHRA; CDR2 reads YSYEKL. Trimming removed 1 base from V and 5 bases from J; junction bases left unmatched: 4. In DNA form, the CDR3 reads TGCGCCAGCAGCCAAGCCGGGACAGGGGCCGAGACCCAGTACTTC. It is translated as CASSQAGTGAETQYF.

Details on this clonotype: A read error may explain this, as a much larger clone is one base away. The chain has TRBV12-3 or TRBV12-4 and TRBJ2-7; 7 nucleotides match TRBD1. The CDR3 contains 15 residues. Losses at the gene ends were 1 base for V and 3 bases for J; bases not matched to a gene: 6. The CDR3 bases are TGTGCCAGCAGTTTAGGGACTCCAGGGGGCTACGAGCAGTACTTC. Translating gives CASSLGTPGGYEQYF.

This clonotype appeared many times. The chain has TRBV12-3 or TRBV12-4 and TRBJ1-4; D uncertain. Trimming removed 5 bases at V and 0 bases at J, with 10 bases between. CDR3 size: 15 residues. The CDR3 DNA reads TGTGCCAGCAGTGACTACAGAGCAACTAATGAAAAACTGTTTTTT. Encoded protein: CASSDYRATNEKLFF.

Many counts were recorded for this clonotype. The rearrangement links TRBV19 to TRBJ1-1; D is uncertain. There are 12 residues in the CDR3. Trimming took off 5 bases at V and 3 bases at J, with 7 bases between the two ends. CDR1 and CDR2 from the germline V gene are LNHDA and SQIVND (reference sequence). CDR3 protein: CASSSRDTEAFF. In nucleotides, the CDR3 is TGTGCCAGTAGTTCCCGGGACACTGAAGCTTTCTTT.

In DNA, the CDR3 is TGTGCCAGCAGCCAACGTCTGGACAGCTATAATGAAAAACTGTTTTTT. Translated: CASSQRLDSYNEKLFF. The V and J genes are TRBV7-8 and TRBJ1-4, with a possible D match to TRBD1 (6 bases). CDR3 length equals 16 residues. Germline CDR1 is SGHVS and CDR2 is FQNEAQ. Trimming took 5 bases from V and 4 from J, leaving 17 bases between them. The complete variable domain, with remaining parts taken from reference TRBV7-8 and TRBJ1-4, reads GAGVSQSPRYKVAKRGQDVALRCDPISGHVSLFWYQQALGQGPEFLTYFQNEAQLDKSGLPSDRFFAERPEGSVSTLKIQRTQQEDSAVYLCASSQRLDSYNEKLFFGSGTQLSVL.

The CDR3 DNA reads as TGCAGCGTGGTTGGACAGGGCGATCAGCCCCAGCATTTT. Its translation is CSVVGQGDQPQHF. The chain recombines TRBV29-1 with TRBJ1-5; 8 nucleotides line up with TRBD1. After removal of 6 bases from V and 5 bases from J, the junction contained 6 bases not matched to a gene. Germline V CDR1 and CDR2: SQVTM, ANQGSEA. There are 13 residues in the CDR3.

This clonotype was observed a single time. V gene TRBV2 combines with J gene TRBJ2-6; 11 bases match TRBD1. V shed 7 bases, J shed 4 bases, and the junction held 9 bases outside the gene matches. The length of the CDR3 is 17 residues. Germline lookup yields CDR1 SNHLY and CDR2 FYNNEI. CDR3 in amino acids: CASNPGQGVRGANVLTF. In DNA form, the CDR3 reads TGTGCCAGCAACCCGGGACAGGGGGTGAGGGGGGCCAACGTCCTGACTTTC.

This chain connects TRBV2 to TRBJ2-2, with 12 bases matching TRBD2. The CDR3 runs 18 residues. Germline-derived CDR1 and CDR2 are SNHLY and FYNNEI. J was trimmed by 4 bases and V by 5 bases; bases with no gene match: 11. For the CDR3, the DNA is TGTGCCAGCAGTCACAGGACTAGCGGGATCCGCGGCACCGGGGAGCTGTTTTTT. As protein: CASSHRTSGIRGTGELFF.

The chain carries TRBV10-3 and TRBJ2-7; 11 positions match TRBD1. Looked up from germline, CDR1 is ENHRY and CDR2 is SYGVKD. V shed 3 bases and J 6 bases; nucleotides not matched to a gene: 7. The CDR3 consists of 15 residues. DNA of the CDR3: TGTGCCATCAGTGATATGGCCGGGACAGGGGGCGAGCAGTACTTC. Translating it yields CAISDMAGTGGEQYF.

This clonotype was found many times. The chain joins TRBV7-9 to TRBJ1-5; D gene unclear. The CDR3 is 12 residues long. Germline CDR1 reads SEHNR; CDR2 reads FQNEAQ (reference sequence). V dropped 8 bases and J dropped 3 bases, with 8 bases sitting between them. The CDR3 protein is CASRRNNQPQHF. The CDR3 DNA follows: TGTGCCAGCCGGAGAAACAATCAGCCCCAGCATTTT.

The CDR3 DNA follows: TGCAGCTTGAGGCTAGCGGGGCGGGAGACCCAGTACTTC. Translating gives CSLRLAGRETQYF. The gene calls are TRBV29-1 and TRBJ2-5; 9 nucleotides line up with TRBD2. This CDR3 is built from 13 residues. Germline V lookup: CDR1 SQVTM, CDR2 ANQGSEA. V trimming: 8 bases; J trimming: 5 bases; junction bases outside the gene matches: 9.

The rearrangement uses TRBV10-3 and TRBJ2-5, with 8 bases that match TRBD1. Unmatched junction bases numbered 9, after V lost 7 bases and J lost 5 bases. CDR3 length: 14 residues. Germline V gene data show CDR1 as ENHRY and CDR2 as SYGVKD. CDR3 protein: CAIIGDRGYETQYF. CDR3 nucleotide sequence: TGTGCCATCATCGGCGACAGGGGATACGAGACCCAGTACTTC.

The chain employs TRBV7-9 and TRBJ2-7; 9 nucleotides match TRBD1. This CDR3 comprises 15 residues. V lost 5 bases, J lost 5 bases, and 10 bases stayed unmatched. The germline CDR1 and CDR2 sequences are SEHNR and FQNEAQ (reference sequence). Here the CDR3 reads CASSLGQGKVDEQYF. CDR3 bases: TGTGCCAGCAGCCTGGGACAGGGAAAGGTAGACGAGCAGTACTTC. The full variable domain, with the rest looked up from reference TRBV7-9 and TRBJ2-7, is DTGVSQNPRHKITKRGQNVTFRCDPISEHNRLYWYRQTLGQGPEFLTYFQNEAQLEKSRLLSDRFSAERPKGSFSTLEIQRTEQGDSAMYLCASSLGQGKVDEQYFGPGTRLTVT.

V and J are TRBV29-1 and TRBJ2-1; D gene ambiguous. Germline lookup yields CDR1 SQVTM and CDR2 ANQGSEA. V was trimmed by 2 bases and J by 4 bases, leaving 9 bases between them. The CDR3 runs to 13 residues. CDR3 amino acids: CSVETQEYNEQFF. CDR3 DNA sequence: TGCAGCGTTGAAACCCAAGAGTACAATGAGCAGTTCTTC.

Notes on this clonotype: The CDR3 end shows no conserved phenylalanine or tryptophan, and so a read error is likely. No DNA is shown, since the ends of the CDR3 on it are uncertain; the CDR3 is the one TCRdb lists. The chain combines TRBV20-1 with TRBJ1-2; TRBD1 reflects the table's D call only, with no check against the DNA. 12 amino acids form the CDR3, both terminal residues included. Per the germline V gene, CDR1 is DFQATT and CDR2 is SNEGSKA (reference sequence). CDR3 sequence: CSARDRDRASTL.

In its sample, this clonotype was seen many times. The CDR3 nucleotides are TGTGCCAGCAGCTCCCGGGACGCGGAGACCCAGTACTTC. Amino acid sequence: CASSSRDAETQYF. The chain uses TRBV5-8 and TRBJ2-5; D is possibly TRBD1 or TRBD2 (5 bases each). Trimming removed 3 bases from V and 5 bases from J, with 11 bases in between. From germline, CDR1 is SGHTS and CDR2 YDEGEE. CDR3 length: 13 residues.

This clonotype has a count of ten or more. The chain couples TRBV29-1 to TRBJ1-1; D gene unclear. Trimming took off 1 base at V and 3 bases at J, with 15 bases between the two ends. CDR3 length: 15 residues. Looked up from germline, CDR1 is SQVTM and CDR2 is ANQGSEA. The CDR3 protein is CSVEGLTSVDTEAFF. The CDR3 bases are TGCAGCGTTGAAGGTCTAACCAGTGTGGACACTGAAGCTTTCTTT. Supplemented by reference TRBV29-1 and TRBJ1-1, the full variable domain reads SAVISQKPSRDICQRGTSLTIQCQVDSQVTMMFWYRQQPGQSLTLIATANQGSEATYESGFVIDKFPISRPNLTFSTLTVSNMSPEDSSIYLCSVEGLTSVDTEAFFGQGTRLTVV.

This clonotype was counted a few times. This rearrangement joins TRBV6-4 to TRBJ2-1, with 8 bases that match TRBD2. Per the germline V gene, CDR1 is MRHNA and CDR2 is SNTAGT. V dropped 2 bases and J dropped 1; count of bases not matched to a gene: 4. The CDR3 runs to 16 residues. The CDR3 sequence: CASSDLSGSSYNEQFF. In DNA, the CDR3 is TGTGCCAGCAGTGACCTAAGCGGGAGTTCCTACAATGAGCAGTTCTTC.

A remark on this clonotype: Lacking the conserved final phenylalanine or tryptophan, this CDR3 likely reflects a read error. This chain connects TRBV19 to TRBJ2-7; a possible D gene is TRBD1 (5 bases). Trimming stripped 5 bases from V and 3 bases from J, with 14 bases between. The germline V gene has CDR1 LNHDA and CDR2 SQIVND (reference sequence). The CDR3 spans 14 residues. The CDR3 coding sequence is TGTGCCAGTAGTTGGCAGGGCACAGACTACGAGCAGTACCTC. It specifies CASSWQGTDYEQYL.

This clonotype has a count of ten or more. The V and J genes are TRBV19 and TRBJ1-2, with D unresolved. The CDR3 is 10 residues long. Trimming cost V 7 bases and J 8 bases, with 8 bases left between them. CDR1 and CDR2 from the germline V gene are LNHDA and SQIVND (reference sequence). The chain's CDR3 is CASTGDGYTF. As DNA, the CDR3 is TGTGCCAGTACAGGAGACGGCTACACCTTC.

This clonotype was seen ten or more times. The V call is TRBV6-5, the J call TRBJ1-2; D gene unclear. The germline V gene encodes CDR1 MNHEY and CDR2 SVGAGI. The CDR3 covers 12 residues. Trimming took 4 bases from V and 1 from J, leaving 4 bases between them. CDR3 amino acids: CASSSYNYGYTF. The CDR3 DNA is TGTGCCAGCAGTTCCTATAACTATGGCTACACCTTC.

This clonotype was seen ten or more times. V is TRBV5-1 and J is TRBJ2-6, with no clear D. Per germline, CDR1 SGHRS and CDR2 YFSETQ. The CDR3 spans 12 residues. Between the trimmed V and J ends, which lost 6 bases and 8 bases, there was a span of 9 bases. The CDR3, as DNA: TGCGCCAGCACTGGTGAGACCAACGTCCTGACTTTC. Protein product: CASTGETNVLTF. The variable domain in full, completed from reference TRBV5-1 and TRBJ2-6, reads KAGVTQTPRYLIKTRGQQVTLSCSPISGHRSVSWYQQTPGQGLQFLFEYFSETQRNKGNFPGRFSGRQFSNSRSEMNVSTLELGDSALYLCASTGETNVLTFGAGSRLTVL.

Ten or more counts support this clonotype. The CDR3 loop reads CATRGREEDETQYF. DNA of the CDR3: TGTGCCACCCGGGGGCGGGAGGAGGATGAGACCCAGTACTTC. The chain employs TRBV24-1 and TRBJ2-5; TRBD2 agrees at 8 bases. The CDR3 totals 14 residues. After removal of 9 bases from V and 5 bases from J, the junction contained 10 bases not matched to a gene. Germline V gene lookup returns CDR1 KGHDR and CDR2 SFDVKD.

This clonotype turned up a few times. V usage is TRBV12-3 or TRBV12-4 and J usage is TRBJ2-7; tentative D call: TRBD1 (6 bases). This CDR3 contains 14 residues. Trimming took off 2 bases at V and 2 bases at J, with 10 bases between the two ends. The CDR3 DNA reads as TGTGCCAGCAGTTTAAACAGGGTACCCTACGAGCAGTACTTC. Translating it yields CASSLNRVPYEQYF.

The CDR3 DNA reads TGCGCCAGCAGCCACGAAAGGCCGGGACAGGGCTTACAAGAGACCCAGTACTTC. Encoded protein: CASSHERPGQGLQETQYF. This chain connects TRBV4-1 to TRBJ2-5; 9 bases are shared with TRBD1. Unmatched junction bases numbered 13, after V lost 3 bases and J lost 2 bases. CDR3 length equals 18 residues. Germline values: CDR1 MGHRA, CDR2 YSYEKL.

This clonotype turned up a few times. The chain has TRBV7-2 and TRBJ2-2; D tentatively reads TRBD1 or TRBD2 (6 bases each). The V end was cut by 3 bases, the J end by 1 base, with 9 bases between. Germline CDR1 is SGHTA and CDR2 is FQGNSA. CDR3 length: 15 residues. CDR3 nucleotide sequence: TGTGCCAGCAGCTTTAAGGGGGGGAACACCGGGGAGCTGTTTTTT. Translating gives CASSFKGGNTGELFF. Full variable domain (rest looked up from reference TRBV7-2 and TRBJ2-2): GAGVSQSPSNKVTEKGKDVELRCDPISGHTALYWYRQSLGQGLEFLIYFQGNSAPDKSGLPSDRFSAERTGGSVSTLTIQRTQQEDSAVYLCASSFKGGNTGELFFGEGSRLTVL.

The chain's CDR3 is CSAVGSGTGGSNYGYTF. Written as DNA, the CDR3 is TGCAGTGCTGTCGGCTCCGGGACAGGGGGTTCTAACTATGGCTACACCTTC. The rearrangement uses TRBV20-1 and TRBJ1-2; the match to TRBD1 covers 11 bases. Trimming took 5 bases from V and 0 from J; bases not matched to a gene: 11. Looked up from germline, CDR1 is DFQATT and CDR2 is SNEGSKA (reference sequence). The CDR3 has 17 amino acids.